This TCR beta chain originates from a study of T-cell reconstitution after alpha-beta-depleted transplantation in children. Using unique molecular identifiers, the investigators prepared the TCRbeta library. Via MiXCR, TCRdb re-called the PCR reads, giving one row per CDR3 protein. The profile shows about 980,000 distinct CDR3 sequences, roughly 31% of them singletons. V lost 3 bases and J lost 0, with 10 bases in between. CDR1 is SGHRS, CDR2 YFSETQ, per germline. The CDR3 is made up of 15 amino acids. Study-wide findings and caveats: Hyperexpanded clones declined; after one year, newly produced T cells mostly supplied diversity. Reportedly, only several hundred clones from non-depleted graft cells drove alpha-beta T-cell counts at about two months. The study traced high day-60 TCRbeta diversity in some patients to surviving recipient T cells and thymic progenitors.

In the case of this clonotype: Its antigen remains unknown.

The rearrangement links TRBV5-1 to TRBJ2-1; TRBD2 is a possible D gene (5 bases). The sequenced sample was PBMCs, mostly from graft donor cells, obtained 360 days after TCRalphabeta/CD19-depleted stem cell transplant. This clonotype was obtained from a boy under three years old who had a stem cell transplant for SCID, so the T cells may come from the graft donor. CDR3 protein: CASSSQRSSYNEQFF. The CDR3 DNA sequence: TGCGCCAGCAGCTCCCAGCGGAGCTCCTACAATGAGCAGTTCTTC.